This TCR beta chain appears in the sequencing data of a study of blood T cell repertoires in COVID-19. The overall study: Researchers got acute and convalescent COVID-19 samples from the United States, Italy and Spain.

Germline CDR1 is SNHLY and CDR2 is FYNNEI. Trimming left V 11 bases short and J 7 bases short, with 12 bases between. The CDR3 is 12 amino acids. Assay used: immunoSEQ multiplex PCR; TCRdb lists only in-frame clones, some missing. The data show a few hundred thousand clones, about 90% seen once. This clone has a handful of counts. All enrollees were about 18 to 95 years old and from about two dozen US areas. This sequence was found in a man between 18 and 35 years old who had recovered from COVID-19. V usage is TRBV2 and J usage is TRBJ1-6, with unresolved D. Sequenced sample: PBMCs or T cells enriched from blood (not recorded which). The CDR3 coding sequence is TGTGCCTTCCGGACGGGGAATTCACCCCTCCACTTT. Translating it yields CAFRTGNSPLHF.